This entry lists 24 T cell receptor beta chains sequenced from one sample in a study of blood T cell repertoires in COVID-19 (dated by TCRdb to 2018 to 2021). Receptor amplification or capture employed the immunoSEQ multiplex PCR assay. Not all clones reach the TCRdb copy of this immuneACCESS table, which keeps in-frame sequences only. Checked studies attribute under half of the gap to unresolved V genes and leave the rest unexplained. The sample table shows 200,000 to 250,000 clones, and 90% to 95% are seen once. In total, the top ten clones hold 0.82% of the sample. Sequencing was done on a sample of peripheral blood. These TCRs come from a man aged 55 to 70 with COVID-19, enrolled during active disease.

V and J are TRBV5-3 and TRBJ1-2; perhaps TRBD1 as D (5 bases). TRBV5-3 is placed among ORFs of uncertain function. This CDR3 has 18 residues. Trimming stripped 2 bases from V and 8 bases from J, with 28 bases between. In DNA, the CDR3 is TGTGCCAGAAGCTTCGGGGACCCTTGGGGGGATTTTAGTGAGGGCTACACCTTC. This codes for CARSFGDPWGDFSEGYTF.

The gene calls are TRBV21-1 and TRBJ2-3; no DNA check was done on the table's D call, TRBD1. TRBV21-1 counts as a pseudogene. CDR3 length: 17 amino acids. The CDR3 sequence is CASSKGLTGGDTDTQYF. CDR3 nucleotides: TGTGCCAGCAGCAAAGGGTTGACAGGGGGCGATACAGATACGCAGTATTTT.

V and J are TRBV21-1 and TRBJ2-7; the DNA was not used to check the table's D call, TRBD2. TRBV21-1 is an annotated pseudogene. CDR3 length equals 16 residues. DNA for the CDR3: TGTGCCAGCAGCCTAGGATGGCGGGCGACCTCCTACGAGCAGTACTTC. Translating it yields CASSLGWRATSYEQYF.

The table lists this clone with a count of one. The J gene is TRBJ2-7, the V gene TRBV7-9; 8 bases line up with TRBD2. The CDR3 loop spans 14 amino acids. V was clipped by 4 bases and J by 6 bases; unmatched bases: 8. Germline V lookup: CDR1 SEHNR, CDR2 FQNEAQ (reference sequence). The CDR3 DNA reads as TGTGCCAGCAGCTCGGGCGGGGGGCTCGGCGAGCAGTACTTC. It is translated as CASSSGGGLGEQYF.

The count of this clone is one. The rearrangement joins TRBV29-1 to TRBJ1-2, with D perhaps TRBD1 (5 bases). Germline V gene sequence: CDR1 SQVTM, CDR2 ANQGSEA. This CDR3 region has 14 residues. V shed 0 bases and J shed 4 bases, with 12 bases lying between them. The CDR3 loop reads CSVEDKGNGYGYTF. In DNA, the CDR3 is TGCAGCGTTGAAGATAAGGGGAACGGCTATGGCTACACCTTC.

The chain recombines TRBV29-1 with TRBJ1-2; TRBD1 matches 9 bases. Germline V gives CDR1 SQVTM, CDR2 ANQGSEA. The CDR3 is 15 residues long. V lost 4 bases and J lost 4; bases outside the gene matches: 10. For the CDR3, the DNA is TGCAGCGTTGTTCCCTTCGACAGGGGGATCTATGGCTACACCTTC. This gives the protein CSVVPFDRGIYGYTF.

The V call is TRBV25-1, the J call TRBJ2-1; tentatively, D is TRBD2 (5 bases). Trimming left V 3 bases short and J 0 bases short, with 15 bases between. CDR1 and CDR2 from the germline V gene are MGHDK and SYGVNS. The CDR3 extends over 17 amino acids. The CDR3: CASSDSAGQSSYNEQFF. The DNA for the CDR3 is TGTGCCAGCAGTGACAGTGCGGGCCAAAGCTCCTACAATGAGCAGTTCTTC.

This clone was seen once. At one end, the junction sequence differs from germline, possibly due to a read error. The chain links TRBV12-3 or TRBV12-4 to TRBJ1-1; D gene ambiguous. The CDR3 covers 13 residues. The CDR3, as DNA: TGTGCCAGCAGTTTAGGACTGAACGCTGAAGCTTTCTTT. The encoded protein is CASSLGLNAEAFF.

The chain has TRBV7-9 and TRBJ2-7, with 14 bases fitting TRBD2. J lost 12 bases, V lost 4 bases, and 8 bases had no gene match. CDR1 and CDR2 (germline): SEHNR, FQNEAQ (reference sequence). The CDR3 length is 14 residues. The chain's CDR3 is CASSYPTSGRDPYF. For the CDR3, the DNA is TGTGCCAGCAGCTACCCGACTAGCGGGAGGGACCCGTACTTC.

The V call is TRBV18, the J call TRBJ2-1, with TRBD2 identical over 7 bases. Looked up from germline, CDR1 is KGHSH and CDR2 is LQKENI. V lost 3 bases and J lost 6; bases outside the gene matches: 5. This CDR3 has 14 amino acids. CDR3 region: CASSPSSGINEQFF. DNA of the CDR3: TGTGCCAGCTCACCGTCTAGCGGAATCAATGAGCAGTTCTTC. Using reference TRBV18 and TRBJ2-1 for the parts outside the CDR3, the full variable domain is NAGVMQNPRHLVRRRGQEARLRCSPMKGHSHVYWYRQLPEEGLKFMVYLQKENIIDESGMPKERFSAEFPKEGPSILRIQQVVRGDSAAYFCASSPSSGINEQFFGPGTRLTVL.

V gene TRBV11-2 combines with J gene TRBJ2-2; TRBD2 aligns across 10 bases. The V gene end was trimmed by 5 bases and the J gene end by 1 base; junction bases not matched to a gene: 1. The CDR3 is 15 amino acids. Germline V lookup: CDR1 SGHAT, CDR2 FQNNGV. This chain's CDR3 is CASSRTSGNTGELFF. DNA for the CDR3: TGTGCCAGCAGCCGGACTAGCGGGAACACCGGGGAGCTGTTTTTT.

The CDR3 here is CASSVGRRSEAFF. CDR3 nucleotide sequence: TGTGCCAGCAGTGTGGGTAGGAGATCTGAAGCTTTCTTT. This chain links TRBV12-3 or TRBV12-4 with TRBJ1-1; D ambiguous. This CDR3 contains 13 residues. The V end lost 5 bases, the J end lost 6 bases, and 13 bases lay between the germline ends.

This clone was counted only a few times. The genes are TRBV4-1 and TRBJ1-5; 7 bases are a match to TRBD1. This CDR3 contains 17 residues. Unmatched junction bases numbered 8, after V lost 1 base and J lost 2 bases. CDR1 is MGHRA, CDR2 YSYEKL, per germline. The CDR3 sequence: CASSQATRTGGNQPQHF. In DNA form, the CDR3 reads TGCGCCAGCAGCCAAGCGACACGAACAGGGGGCAATCAGCCCCAGCATTTT.

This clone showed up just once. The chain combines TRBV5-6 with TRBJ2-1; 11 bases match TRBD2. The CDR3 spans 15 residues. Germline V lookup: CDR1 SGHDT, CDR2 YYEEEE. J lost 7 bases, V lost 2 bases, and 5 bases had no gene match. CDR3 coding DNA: TGTGCCAGCAGCTTTACTAGCGGGAGTTTAAATGAGCAGTTCTTC. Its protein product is CASSFTSGSLNEQFF.

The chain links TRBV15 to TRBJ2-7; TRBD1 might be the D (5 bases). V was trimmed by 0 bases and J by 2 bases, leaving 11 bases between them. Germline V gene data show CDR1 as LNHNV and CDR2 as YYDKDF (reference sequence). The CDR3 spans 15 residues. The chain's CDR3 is CATSRDLGQPYEQYF. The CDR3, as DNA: TGTGCCACCAGCAGAGATCTCGGACAACCCTACGAGCAGTACTTC.

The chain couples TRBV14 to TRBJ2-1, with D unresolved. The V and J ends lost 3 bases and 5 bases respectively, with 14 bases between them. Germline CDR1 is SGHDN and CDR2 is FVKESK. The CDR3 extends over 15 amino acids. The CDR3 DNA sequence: TGTGCCAGCAGCCACTTACTCAATAGAGACAATGAGCAGTTCTTC. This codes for CASSHLLNRDNEQFF. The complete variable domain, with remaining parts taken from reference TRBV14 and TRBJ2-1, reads EAGVTQFPSHSVIEKGQTVTLRCDPISGHDNLYWYRRVMGKEIKFLLHFVKESKQDESGMPNNRFLAERTGGTYSTLKVQPAELEDSGVYFCASSHLLNRDNEQFFGPGTRLTVL.

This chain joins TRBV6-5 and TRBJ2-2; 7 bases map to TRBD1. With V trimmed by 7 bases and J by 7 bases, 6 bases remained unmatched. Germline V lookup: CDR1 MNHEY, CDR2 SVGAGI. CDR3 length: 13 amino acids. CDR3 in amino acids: CASNLQGIGELFF. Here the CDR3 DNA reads TGTGCCAGCAACCTACAGGGGATCGGGGAGCTGTTTTTT.

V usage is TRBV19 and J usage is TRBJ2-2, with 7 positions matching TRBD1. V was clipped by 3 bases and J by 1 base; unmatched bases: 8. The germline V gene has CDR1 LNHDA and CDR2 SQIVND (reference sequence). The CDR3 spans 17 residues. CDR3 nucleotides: TGTGCCAGTAGTATCCCGCCGGGACAGTGGAACACCGGGGAGCTGTTTTTT. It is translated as CASSIPPGQWNTGELFF.

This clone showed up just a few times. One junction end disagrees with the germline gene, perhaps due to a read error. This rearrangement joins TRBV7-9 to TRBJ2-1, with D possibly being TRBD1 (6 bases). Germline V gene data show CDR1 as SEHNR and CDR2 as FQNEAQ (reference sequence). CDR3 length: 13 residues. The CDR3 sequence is CASSTGMGLSGVF. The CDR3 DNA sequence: TGTGCCAGCAGCACCGGGATGGGGCTCTCAGGGGTCTTC.

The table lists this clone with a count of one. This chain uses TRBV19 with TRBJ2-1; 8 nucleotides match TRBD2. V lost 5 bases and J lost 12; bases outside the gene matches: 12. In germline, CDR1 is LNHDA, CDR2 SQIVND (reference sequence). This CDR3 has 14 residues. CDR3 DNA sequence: TGTGCCAGTAGTGAAAGCGGGGGTCGGTCCGGGCAGTTCTTC. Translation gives CASSESGGRSGQFF.

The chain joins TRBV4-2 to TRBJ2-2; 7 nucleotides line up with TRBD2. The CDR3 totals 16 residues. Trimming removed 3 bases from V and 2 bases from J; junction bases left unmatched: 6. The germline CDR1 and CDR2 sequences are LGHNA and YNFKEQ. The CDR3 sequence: CASSHPSGVNTGELFF. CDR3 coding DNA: TGTGCCAGCAGCCACCCCAGCGGGGTAAACACCGGGGAGCTGTTTTTT.

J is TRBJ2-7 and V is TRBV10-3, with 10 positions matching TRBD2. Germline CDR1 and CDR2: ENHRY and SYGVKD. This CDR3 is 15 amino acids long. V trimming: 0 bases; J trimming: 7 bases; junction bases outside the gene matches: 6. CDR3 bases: TGTGCCATCAGTGAGTCCCCGGGACTAGCGTGGGAGCAGTACTTC. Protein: CAISESPGLAWEQYF.

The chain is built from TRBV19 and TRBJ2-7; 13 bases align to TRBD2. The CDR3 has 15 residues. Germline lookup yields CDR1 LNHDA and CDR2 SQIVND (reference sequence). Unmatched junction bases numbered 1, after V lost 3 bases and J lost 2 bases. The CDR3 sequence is CASSIGTSGTYEQYF. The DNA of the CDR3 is TGTGCCAGTAGTATCGGGACTAGCGGGACCTACGAGCAGTACTTC.

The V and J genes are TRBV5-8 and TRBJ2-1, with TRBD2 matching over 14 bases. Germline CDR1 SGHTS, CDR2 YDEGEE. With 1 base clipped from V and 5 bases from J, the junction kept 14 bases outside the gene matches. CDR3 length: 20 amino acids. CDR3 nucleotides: TGTGCCAGCAGCTTGATACGACAGGGACGACTAGCGGGGGGGCACAATGAGCAGTTCTTC. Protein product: CASSLIRQGRLAGGHNEQFF.